This T cell receptor beta chain was captured in a study of identical twins. Study-level points and caveats: Low generation probability was overrepresented in out-of-frame alpha sequences shared by twins. Sequences that were beta out-of-frame showed weaker excess twin sharing.

A few counts support this clonotype. What it binds is not known. This CDR3 is built from 14 residues. Trimming pared 6 bases from V and 8 bases from J, leaving 19 bases between. Germline CDR1 MNHEY, CDR2 SVGAGI. TCRdb re-called the 5' RACE reads through MiXCR, storing one row per CDR3 protein. The sample lists roughly 350,000 distinct CDR3 sequences, around 9% occurring once. This chain uses TRBV6-5 with TRBJ1-1, with D possibly matching TRBD1 (6 bases). Input material: naive T cells sorted from blood. This receptor was taken from a woman aged 45-60 years in good health. The CDR3 nucleotides read TGTGCCAGCAGCCCGGGGGCCACGACAAAAGAAGCTTTCTTT. This sequence encodes CASSPGATTKEAFF.